These 6 T cell receptor delta chains originate from one sample sequenced in a study of gamma-delta chains in newborns, infants, children. TCRdb re-called the reads via CATT. The table includes 10,000 or so delta-chain clones, 22% detected once. The sequenced sample consisted of blood. These receptor sequences come from a child who was a newborn, infant or young child, either healthy, febrile or measles-vaccinated (not recorded which).

This clone was counted between two and nine times. The junction differs from germline at one of its ends, possibly a read error. The V call is TRDV2, the J call TRDJ1; 11 bases are a match to TRDD3. Germline CDR1 GEAIGNYY, CDR2 EKD. The CDR3 length is 15 residues. The CDR3 sequence is CACDTVGGYADKLTF. The CDR3 DNA follows: TGTGCCTGTGACACCGTTGGGGGATACGCCGATAAACTCACCTTT.

This clone has just a few counts. The chain carries TRDV2 and TRDJ1, with 11 nucleotides matching TRDD3. Losses at the gene ends were 0 bases for V and 10 bases for J; bases not matched to a gene: 9. Germline V lookup: CDR1 GEAIGNYY, CDR2 EKD. The CDR3 length is 15 residues. CDR3 region: CACDTVDGGYAGLIF. As DNA, the CDR3 is TGTGCCTGTGACACCGTGGATGGGGGATACGCAGGACTCATCTTT.

This clone came up a few times. This rearrangement joins TRDV2 to TRDJ1; TRDD3 aligns across 13 bases. The V gene end was trimmed by 3 bases and the J gene end by 7 bases; junction bases not matched to a gene: 10. Germline V gene data show CDR1 as GEAIGNYY and CDR2 as EKD. This CDR3 has 16 amino acids. The CDR3 DNA is TGTGCCTGTGACCTACTGGGGGATACGACGGGCGGTAAACTCATCTTT. This encodes CACDLLGDTTGGKLIF.

The chain is built from TRDV2 and TRDJ1; TRDD3 aligns across 10 bases. V shed 3 bases, J shed 0 bases, and the junction held 15 bases outside the gene matches. Germline CDR1 is GEAIGNYY and CDR2 is EKD. The CDR3 spans 19 residues. This CDR3 is CACDSLRGIRGGHTDKLIF. The CDR3 DNA sequence: TGTGCCTGTGACTCCCTCCGGGGGATACGAGGGGGACACACCGATAAACTCATCTTT.

In its sample, this clone was seen a few times. The V and J genes are TRDV2 and TRDJ1; 10 bases agree with TRDD3. The V segment lost 1 base and the J segment 2 bases; nucleotides outside the gene matches: 9. CDR3 length equals 17 residues. Germline CDR1 reads GEAIGNYY; CDR2 reads EKD. CDR3 region: CACDTLGDMNLTDKLIF. CDR3 coding DNA: TGTGCCTGTGACACGCTGGGGGATATGAATTTAACCGATAAACTCATCTTT.

Within the sample, this clone is medium-sized. The same CDR3 is also encoded by other DNA sequences in this sample. V gene TRDV2 combines with J gene TRDJ1; 7 positions match TRDD3. This CDR3 contains 14 residues. V trimming: 3 bases; J trimming: 2 bases; junction bases outside the gene matches: 5. Per the germline V gene, CDR1 is GEAIGNYY and CDR2 is EKD. The CDR3 DNA follows: TGTGCCTGTGACCCGCTGGGGGGTACCGATAAACTCATCTTT. Translating gives CACDPLGGTDKLIF.